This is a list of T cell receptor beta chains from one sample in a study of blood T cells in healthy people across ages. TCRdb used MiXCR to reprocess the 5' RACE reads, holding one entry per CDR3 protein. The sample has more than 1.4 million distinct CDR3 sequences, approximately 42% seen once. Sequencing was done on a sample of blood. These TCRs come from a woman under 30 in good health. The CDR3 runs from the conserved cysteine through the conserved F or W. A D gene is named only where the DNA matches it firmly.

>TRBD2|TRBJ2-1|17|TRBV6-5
CASSLLGAGGIRNEQFF
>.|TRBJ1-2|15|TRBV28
CASTERGGNNYGYTF
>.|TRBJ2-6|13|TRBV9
CASGDSGASVLTF
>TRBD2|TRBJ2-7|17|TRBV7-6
CASSPGGGLAGVYEQYF
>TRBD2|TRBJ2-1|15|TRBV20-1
CSARSERESYNEQFF
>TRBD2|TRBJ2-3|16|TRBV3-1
CASSPLAGLSTDTQYF
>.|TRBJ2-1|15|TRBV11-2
CASRTIRESRNEQFF
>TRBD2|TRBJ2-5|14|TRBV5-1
CASSLGEGLETQYF
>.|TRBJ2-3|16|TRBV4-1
CASSHCDLCPADTQYF
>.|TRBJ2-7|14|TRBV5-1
CASSSIGSSYEQYF
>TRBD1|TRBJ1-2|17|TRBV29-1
CSVDPGQGEVLSYGYTF
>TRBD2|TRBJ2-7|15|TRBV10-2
CATKRSGGASYEQYF
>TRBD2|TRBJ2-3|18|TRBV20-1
CSARDLGLAGGDTDTQYF
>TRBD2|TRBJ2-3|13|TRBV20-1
CSARASGADTQYF
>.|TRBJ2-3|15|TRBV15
CATRTGTSYTDTQYF
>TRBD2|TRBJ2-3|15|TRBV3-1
CATKREGRGTDTQYF
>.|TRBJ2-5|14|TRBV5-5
CASIPGAVEETQYF
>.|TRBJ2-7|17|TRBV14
CASSQEGARGGLYEQYF
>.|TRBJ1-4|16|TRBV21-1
CASSKGGGALGEKLFF
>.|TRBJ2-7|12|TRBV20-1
CSASTGFGEQYF
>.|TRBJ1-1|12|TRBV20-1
CSAEQLNTEAFF
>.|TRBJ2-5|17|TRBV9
CASSVDEGHLNAETQYF
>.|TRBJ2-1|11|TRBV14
CASSHAAEQFF
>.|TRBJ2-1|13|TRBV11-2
CASSSTGSRGQFF
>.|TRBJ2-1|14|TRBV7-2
CASSARQFYNEQFF
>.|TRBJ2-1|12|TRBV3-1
CASSLSISEQFF
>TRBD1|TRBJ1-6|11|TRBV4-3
CASSYQGVLHF
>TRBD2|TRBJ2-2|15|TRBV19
CASSRSRDYSGELFF
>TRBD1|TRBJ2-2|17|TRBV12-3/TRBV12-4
CASSLTRGGRGAGELFF
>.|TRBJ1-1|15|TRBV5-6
CASSWGKQVPFEAFF
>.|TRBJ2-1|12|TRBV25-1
CASSVGFAEQFF
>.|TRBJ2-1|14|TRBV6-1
CASSEARASNEQFF
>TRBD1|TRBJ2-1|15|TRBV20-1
CSAPPPGQGINEQFF
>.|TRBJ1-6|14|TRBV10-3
CAIKSTGSPSPLHF
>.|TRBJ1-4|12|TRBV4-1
CASSQDRYALFF
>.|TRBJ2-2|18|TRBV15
CATSGDGGDTRFAGELFF
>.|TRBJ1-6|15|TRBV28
CASSLPGGYNSPLHF
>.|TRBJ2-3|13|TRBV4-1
CAAGRDSSPTQYF
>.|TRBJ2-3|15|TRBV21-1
CASHAREESTDTQYF
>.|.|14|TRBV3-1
CASSPGTTRGEQYF
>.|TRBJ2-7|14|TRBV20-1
CSARPGPSSYEQYF
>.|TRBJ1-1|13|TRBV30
CAHRQGRNTEAFF
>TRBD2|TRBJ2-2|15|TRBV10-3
CATQRPGLVGGELFF